Given below is one T cell receptor (beta chain) in context. The antigen is undetermined. This sample is part of a study of PD-1 blockade in classical Hodgkin lymphoma. Germline-derived CDR1 and CDR2 are SGHDT and YYEEEE. Germline trimming cut 0 bases from V and 1 base from J; bases unmatched to any gene: 4. The CDR3 length is 16 residues. Time point noted: newly diagnosed, previously untreated cHL patient sample. Method: immunoSEQ multiplex PCR; TCRdb's copy keeps in-frame clones and lacks some. This sample yields tens of thousands of clones, of which over 90% are seen a single time; about 2.6% belongs to the top ten. Notes on the study in general: Underlying causes for the observed repertoire differences were not defined, possibly disease activity or prior therapy.

Sequencing was done on a sample of peripheral blood mononuclear cells (PBMCs). This TCR was sampled from a human donor with classical Hodgkin lymphoma. The chain recombines TRBV5-6 with TRBJ2-3, with 8 nucleotides matching TRBD2. Here the CDR3 DNA reads TGTGCCAGCAGCTTGGTTCGGGGGGGCCGCACAGATACGCAGTATTTT. Encoded protein: CASSLVRGGRTDTQYF.